Sequencing of this T cell receptor beta chain was carried out in a study of cytomegalovirus exposure and HLA in healthy donors. Germline V gives CDR1 SGHDT, CDR2 YYEEEE. Trimming left V 5 bases short and J 6 bases short, with 18 bases between. CDR3 size: 15 residues. The study, taken as a whole, reports: One cluster of highly shared sequence variants probably arose as a sequencing artifact.

This clone was seen once. The target antigen is unknown. The PCR ran on 60 Vbeta and 13 Jbeta primers. The data were produced by immunoSEQ multiplex PCR, yet TCRdb's version contains in-frame clones alone and is incomplete. The table includes 150,000 to 200,000 clones, 82% detected once. This clonotype was sampled from a woman aged 50 to 60 in good health and CMV-seropositive. The genes are TRBV5-6 and TRBJ1-5; possibly TRBD1 for D (5 bases). Sequenced input: PBMCs. CDR3 residues: CASRIWGRSAQPQHF. CDR3 DNA sequence: TGTGCCAGCAGGATTTGGGGGAGGTCGGCTCAGCCCCAGCATTTT.